The present T cell receptor beta chain was sequenced within a study of blood T cell repertoires in COVID-19. Repertoires were generated with immunoSEQ multiplex PCR, while TCRdb's copy carries only in-frame clones and drops some. This repertoire shows about 270,000 clones, approximately 90% found once; its top ten account for around 2%. Looked up from germline, CDR1 is SGHTA and CDR2 is FQGTGA. The junction had 10 bases not matched to a gene; V was cut back by 5 bases and J by 6 bases. CDR3 length: 16 amino acids. Which cohort a participant joined came from the clinical history participants gave. This chain uses TRBV7-3 with TRBJ2-2; TRBD1 aligns across 9 bases. The sequenced sample consisted of PBMCs or T cells enriched from blood (not recorded which). The clonotype originates from a woman aged 60-75 years in a cohort exposed to, infected with or recovered from COVID-19 (not recorded which). The CDR3 coding sequence is TGTGCCAGCAGCCCCCTAGGACAGGGGAGAGCCGGGGAGCTGTTTTTT. This gives the protein CASSPLGQGRAGELFF.